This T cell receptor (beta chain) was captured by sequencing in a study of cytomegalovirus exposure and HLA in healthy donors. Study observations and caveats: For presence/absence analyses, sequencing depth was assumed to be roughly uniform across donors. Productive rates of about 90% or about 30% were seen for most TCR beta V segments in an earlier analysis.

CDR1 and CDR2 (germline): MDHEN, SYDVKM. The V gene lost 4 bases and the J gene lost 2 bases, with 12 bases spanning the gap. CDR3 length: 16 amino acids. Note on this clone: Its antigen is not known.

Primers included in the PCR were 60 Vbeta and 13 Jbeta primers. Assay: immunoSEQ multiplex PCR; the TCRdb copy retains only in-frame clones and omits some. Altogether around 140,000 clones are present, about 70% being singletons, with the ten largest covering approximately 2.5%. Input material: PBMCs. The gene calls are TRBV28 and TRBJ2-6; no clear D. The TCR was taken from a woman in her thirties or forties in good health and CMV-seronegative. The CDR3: CASSWYPGPGANVLTF. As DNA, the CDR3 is TGTGCCAGCAGTTGGTACCCTGGGCCTGGGGCCAACGTCCTGACTTTC.